A selection of T cell receptor beta chains follows, all from one sample in a study of blood T cell repertoires in COVID-19. Produced via immunoSEQ multiplex PCR; TCRdb's table is partial and in-frame only. The repertoire has about 400,000 clones, over 85% of them found once; the top ten carry 1.7%. The source material was PBMCs or T cells enriched from blood (not recorded which). These receptors all stem from a woman aged 25 to 39 who had recovered from COVID-19. The CDR3 runs from the conserved cysteine through the conserved F or W. The D gene is left open where the match is weak. Clone size is given for some rows only: seen once, a few or many times, or a class if the clone is expanded.

abundance: .
d_gene: TRBD2
v_gene: TRBV2
len: 16
j_gene: TRBJ2-3
CDR3aa: CASSALWREGLDTQYF
CDR3nt: TGTGCCAGCAGTGCCTTGTGGCGGGAGGGGTTAGATACGCAGTATTTT

abundance: once
d_gene: TRBD1
v_gene: TRBV7-2
len: 14
j_gene: TRBJ1-1
CDR3aa: CASSLQGAGTEAFF
CDR3nt: TGTGCCAGCAGCTTACAGGGGGCGGGAACTGAAGCTTTCTTT

abundance: .
d_gene: .
v_gene: TRBV24-1
len: 11
j_gene: TRBJ2-5
CDR3aa: CATSDRETQYF
CDR3nt: TGTGCCACCAGTGATCGGGAGACCCAGTACTTC

abundance: .
d_gene: .
v_gene: TRBV6-2/TRBV6-3
len: 19
j_gene: TRBJ1-4
CDR3aa: CASSPIGGPGEATNEKLFF
CDR3nt: TGTGCCAGCAGTCCGATCGGCGGCCCGGGGGAGGCAACTAATGAAAAACTGTTTTTT

abundance: .
d_gene: .
v_gene: TRBV3-1/TRBV3-2
len: 14
j_gene: TRBJ2-1
CDR3aa: CASSLGPVYNEQFF
CDR3nt: TGTGCCAGCAGCCTTGGGCCGGTTTACAATGAGCAGTTCTTC

abundance: .
d_gene: .
v_gene: TRBV5-1
len: 16
j_gene: TRBJ1-5
CDR3aa: CASSLQGSYSNQPQHF
CDR3nt: TGCGCCAGCAGCTTGCAGGGGTCCTATAGCAATCAGCCCCAGCATTTT

abundance: few
d_gene: TRBD1
v_gene: TRBV9
len: 18
j_gene: TRBJ1-3
CDR3aa: CASSGHLTGDLSGNTIYF
CDR3nt: TGTGCCAGCAGCGGCCACCTAACAGGGGATCTGTCGGGAAACACCATATATTTT

abundance: .
d_gene: .
v_gene: TRBV4-1
len: 15
j_gene: TRBJ1-3
CDR3aa: CASSRTQSSGNTIYF
CDR3nt: TGCGCCAGCAGCCGTACACAGAGCTCTGGAAACACCATATATTTT

abundance: .
d_gene: .
v_gene: TRBV4-1
len: 14
j_gene: TRBJ1-3
CDR3aa: CASSPEPVGNTIYF
CDR3nt: TGCGCCAGCAGCCCTGAGCCTGTTGGAAACACCATATATTTT

abundance: .
d_gene: .
v_gene: TRBV6-1
len: 15
j_gene: TRBJ1-4
CDR3aa: CASSESYGDNEKLFF
CDR3nt: TGTGCCAGCAGTGAATCGTATGGAGATAATGAAAAACTGTTTTTT

abundance: few
d_gene: .
v_gene: TRBV29-1
len: 15
j_gene: TRBJ1-2
CDR3aa: CSVEEGSNSGGGYTF
CDR3nt: TGCAGCGTTGAAGAGGGTAGTAACAGCGGGGGAGGCTACACCTTC

abundance: .
d_gene: .
v_gene: TRBV30
len: 14
j_gene: TRBJ2-7
CDR3aa: CACTAAGGPYEQYF
CDR3nt: TGTGCCTGTACGGCGGCGGGCGGACCCTACGAGCAGTACTTC

abundance: .
d_gene: TRBD1
v_gene: TRBV18
len: 14
j_gene: TRBJ1-2
CDR3aa: CASSPNRDSYGYTF
CDR3nt: TGTGCCAGCTCACCAAACCGGGACAGCTATGGCTACACCTTC

abundance: .
d_gene: TRBD2
v_gene: TRBV7-8
len: 16
j_gene: TRBJ2-3
CDR3aa: CASSLGASGSTDTQYF
CDR3nt: TGTGCCAGCAGCTTAGGCGCTAGCGGATCCACAGATACGCAGTATTTT

abundance: .
d_gene: TRBD2
v_gene: TRBV9
len: 14
j_gene: TRBJ2-1
CDR3aa: CASSVSGGYNEQFF
CDR3nt: TGTGCCAGCAGCGTATCGGGGGGGTACAATGAGCAGTTCTTC

abundance: .
d_gene: .
v_gene: TRBV6-5
len: 14
j_gene: TRBJ2-1
CDR3aa: CASSSRSSYNEQFF
CDR3nt: TGTGCCAGCTCAAGTAGGAGCTCCTACAATGAGCAGTTCTTC

abundance: .
d_gene: .
v_gene: TRBV6-2/TRBV6-3
len: 15
j_gene: TRBJ1-5
CDR3aa: CASSYRGYSNQPQHF
CDR3nt: TGTGCCAGCAGTTACCGGGGGTATAGCAATCAGCCCCAGCATTTT

abundance: few
d_gene: TRBD2
v_gene: TRBV5-1
len: 16
j_gene: TRBJ2-1
CDR3aa: CASSYQRGSAIIEQFF
CDR3nt: TGCGCCAGCAGCTACCAGCGGGGGTCTGCCATAATTGAGCAGTTCTTC

abundance: .
d_gene: TRBD2
v_gene: TRBV18
len: 18
j_gene: TRBJ2-5
CDR3aa: CASSPPWTSGRAQETQYF
CDR3nt: TGTGCCAGCTCACCACCCTGGACTAGCGGGAGGGCCCAAGAGACCCAGTACTTC

abundance: .
d_gene: TRBD1
v_gene: TRBV5-1
len: 17
j_gene: TRBJ1-6
CDR3aa: CASSGYYRGLLNSPLHF
CDR3nt: TGCGCCAGCAGCGGTTATTACAGGGGGTTACTTAATTCACCCCTCCACTTT

abundance: .
d_gene: .
v_gene: TRBV3-1/TRBV3-2
len: 14
j_gene: TRBJ1-1
CDR3aa: CASSQDFRRGEAFF
CDR3nt: TGTGCCAGCAGCCAAGATTTTCGTAGGGGAGAAGCTTTCTTT

abundance: once
d_gene: TRBD1
v_gene: TRBV7-2
len: 15
j_gene: TRBJ1-4
CDR3aa: CASSQRDSYNEKLFF
CDR3nt: TGTGCCAGCAGCCAACGGGACAGCTATAATGAAAAACTGTTTTTT

abundance: .
d_gene: TRBD2
v_gene: TRBV5-1
len: 14
j_gene: TRBJ2-1
CDR3aa: CASSLVGGVGEQFF
CDR3nt: TGCGCCAGCAGCTTGGTTGGGGGGGTCGGTGAGCAGTTCTTC

abundance: .
d_gene: .
v_gene: TRBV7-2
len: 17
j_gene: TRBJ1-4
CDR3aa: CASSSSLMGGPNEKLFF
CDR3nt: TGTGCCAGCAGCTCGAGTCTGATGGGTGGGCCTAATGAAAAACTGTTTTTT

abundance: .
d_gene: .
v_gene: TRBV3-1/TRBV3-2
len: 15
j_gene: TRBJ2-7
CDR3aa: CASSRSRLVAYEQYF
CDR3nt: TGTGCCAGCAGCCGCTCTAGGCTCGTCGCCTACGAGCAGTACTTC

abundance: .
d_gene: .
v_gene: TRBV27
len: 14
j_gene: TRBJ2-1
CDR3aa: CASSEQGSYNEQFF
CDR3nt: TGTGCCAGCAGTGAGCAGGGCTCCTACAATGAGCAGTTCTTC

abundance: few
d_gene: .
v_gene: TRBV15
len: 15
j_gene: TRBJ1-3
CDR3aa: CATSRNRQFLDTIYF
CDR3nt: TGTGCCACCAGCAGAAACAGACAATTCTTGGACACCATATATTTT

abundance: .
d_gene: .
v_gene: TRBV6-6
len: 11
j_gene: TRBJ2-5
CDR3aa: CASSYAETQYF
CDR3nt: TGTGCCAGCAGTTACGCGGAGACCCAGTACTTC

abundance: .
d_gene: .
v_gene: TRBV10-2
len: 15
j_gene: TRBJ1-6
CDR3aa: CASSDPRDYNSPLHF
CDR3nt: TGCGCCAGCAGTGACCCCCGGGACTATAATTCACCCCTCCACTTT

abundance: .
d_gene: .
v_gene: TRBV19
len: 15
j_gene: TRBJ2-3
CDR3aa: CASSLGGGTTDTQYF
CDR3nt: TGTGCCAGTAGCCTAGGGGGAGGGACCACAGATACGCAGTATTTT

abundance: .
d_gene: TRBD2
v_gene: TRBV19
len: 16
j_gene: TRBJ2-1
CDR3aa: CASSGYTSGRIDEQFF
CDR3nt: TGTGCCAGTAGCGGATACACTAGCGGGAGGATCGATGAGCAGTTCTTC

abundance: .
d_gene: TRBD2
v_gene: TRBV20-1
len: 11
j_gene: TRBJ2-7
CDR3aa: CSAARGGEQYF
CDR3nt: TGCAGTGCGGCCCGGGGGGGCGAGCAGTACTTC

abundance: .
d_gene: .
v_gene: TRBV30
len: 14
j_gene: TRBJ1-1
CDR3aa: CAWSADGEDTEAFF
CDR3nt: TGTGCCTGGAGTGCTGACGGAGAGGACACTGAAGCTTTCTTT

abundance: .
d_gene: .
v_gene: TRBV30
len: 11
j_gene: TRBJ2-1
CDR3aa: CAWSRGGGLFF
CDR3nt: TGTGCCTGGAGTAGGGGTGGAGGGTTGTTCTTC

abundance: .
d_gene: .
v_gene: TRBV7-3
len: 14
j_gene: TRBJ1-3
CDR3aa: CASRLRYSGNTIYF
CDR3nt: TGTGCCAGCAGACTCCGCTACTCTGGAAACACCATATATTTT

abundance: once
d_gene: .
v_gene: TRBV7-2
len: 14
j_gene: TRBJ1-5
CDR3aa: CASSLGDSNQPQHF
CDR3nt: TGTGCCAGCAGCTTGGGCGATAGCAATCAGCCCCAGCATTTT

abundance: .
d_gene: .
v_gene: TRBV9
len: 15
j_gene: TRBJ1-2
CDR3aa: CASSTIQGIGNGYTF
CDR3nt: TGTGCCAGCAGCACAATCCAGGGGATCGGGAATGGCTACACCTTC

abundance: .
d_gene: TRBD2
v_gene: TRBV5-6
len: 18
j_gene: TRBJ2-1
CDR3aa: CASRKPPLAGASYNEQFF
CDR3nt: TGTGCCAGCAGAAAACCACCACTAGCGGGTGCCTCCTACAATGAGCAGTTCTTC

abundance: .
d_gene: .
v_gene: TRBV18
len: 13
j_gene: TRBJ1-4
CDR3aa: CASSVGESEKLFF
CDR3nt: TGTGCCAGTTCTGTGGGAGAGAGTGAAAAACTGTTTTTT

abundance: .
d_gene: .
v_gene: TRBV28
len: 18
j_gene: TRBJ2-7
CDR3aa: CASTSSATGTAHYWEQYF
CDR3nt: TGTGCCAGCACGTCATCCGCAACCGGGACTGCCCATTACTGGGAGCAGTACTTC

abundance: .
d_gene: TRBD2
v_gene: TRBV7-9
len: 15
j_gene: TRBJ2-1
CDR3aa: CASSLVAGAYNEQFF
CDR3nt: TGTGCCAGCAGCTTAGTTGCGGGAGCCTACAATGAGCAGTTCTTC

abundance: once
d_gene: .
v_gene: TRBV19
len: 18
j_gene: TRBJ1-6
CDR3aa: CASSIRQGWAEQGSPLHF
CDR3nt: TGTGCCAGTAGTATTCGGCAAGGGTGGGCTGAGCAGGGCTCACCCCTCCACTTT

abundance: .
d_gene: .
v_gene: TRBV13
len: 14
j_gene: TRBJ1-1
CDR3aa: CASSLAGRNTEAFF
CDR3nt: TGTGCCAGCAGCTTGGCAGGGCGGAACACTGAAGCTTTCTTT

abundance: .
d_gene: .
v_gene: TRBV18
len: 13
j_gene: TRBJ2-1
CDR3aa: CASSPLLDNEQFF
CDR3nt: TGTGCCAGCTCACCACTCCTCGACAATGAGCAGTTCTTC

abundance: .
d_gene: TRBD1
v_gene: TRBV19
len: 19
j_gene: TRBJ2-2
CDR3aa: CASSFDRGSLLYNTGELFF
CDR3nt: TGTGCCAGTAGTTTCGACAGGGGGTCCCTTCTTTATAACACCGGGGAGCTGTTTTTT

abundance: .
d_gene: .
v_gene: TRBV10-3
len: 13
j_gene: TRBJ1-1
CDR3aa: CAILSQLEGEAFF
CDR3nt: TGTGCCATCCTGAGCCAGCTTGAGGGTGAAGCTTTCTTT

abundance: many
d_gene: .
v_gene: TRBV12-3/TRBV12-4
len: 13
j_gene: TRBJ1-5
CDR3aa: CASSLGGSQPQHF
CDR3nt: TGTGCCAGCAGTTTAGGGGGCAGTCAGCCCCAGCATTTT

abundance: .
d_gene: TRBD1
v_gene: TRBV4-3
len: 15
j_gene: TRBJ2-3
CDR3aa: CASSQVTGLADTQYF
CDR3nt: TGCGCCAGCAGCCAAGTGACAGGGTTGGCGGATACGCAGTATTTT